These T cell receptor beta chains were read from a single sample in a study of OX40 agonist ivuxolimab in advanced cancers. Sequencing was performed with immunoSEQ multiplex PCR; in TCRdb, only in-frame clones are kept and a portion is missing. The repertoire consists of under 25,000 clones, with 60% to 80% occurring once and the leading ten covering about 33%. The sample was CD4+ or CD8+ T cells sorted from blood, taken in a trial of the OX40 agonist ivuxolimab. The origin of the receptors is an adult with an advanced solid tumor such as melanoma, head and neck, liver or kidney cancer. Each CDR3 is given with its conserved first and last residue. Each record gives: CDR3 DNA, CDR3 protein, J gene, V gene, clone size, D gene. A D gene is named only where the DNA matches it firmly. Expanded clones are given a class, and other clones once, few, many or no size at all.

CDR3nt: TGTGCCAGCAGCTTAGAAGGGGTGAACACTGAAGCTTTCTTT; CDR3aa: CASSLEGVNTEAFF; j_gene: TRBJ1-1; v_gene: TRBV7-9; abundance: many; d_gene: .
CDR3nt: TGTGCCAGCAGTTACTGGCAGGGGTCTGTGAACACTGAAGCTTTCTTT; CDR3aa: CASSYWQGSVNTEAFF; j_gene: TRBJ1-1; v_gene: TRBV6-5; abundance: .; d_gene: .
CDR3nt: TGTGCCAGCAGCGCGTTACCTAATTCACCCCTCCACTTT; CDR3aa: CASSALPNSPLHF; j_gene: TRBJ1-6; v_gene: TRBV11-3; abundance: few; d_gene: .
CDR3nt: TGTGCCAGCAGCGTACAGGGGGGAGGGTACGATGAGCAGTTCTTC; CDR3aa: CASSVQGGGYDEQFF; j_gene: TRBJ2-1; v_gene: TRBV9; abundance: .; d_gene: .
CDR3nt: TGCGCCAGCAGCCAGATGGGGACAGGGGAGGACGAAAACACCATATATTTT; CDR3aa: CASSQMGTGEDENTIYF; j_gene: TRBJ1-3; v_gene: TRBV4-1; abundance: few; d_gene: TRBD1
CDR3nt: TGTGCCAGCAGTTACGGGCGGGAGGAGTTCTTC; CDR3aa: CASSYGREEFF; j_gene: TRBJ2-1; v_gene: TRBV6-6; abundance: .; d_gene: TRBD2
CDR3nt: TGTGCCAGTCGGTACCTCTTGGAAGAAAAACTGTTTTTT; CDR3aa: CASRYLLEEKLFF; j_gene: TRBJ1-4; v_gene: TRBV19; abundance: .; d_gene: .
CDR3nt: TGTGCCAGCAGGGGTTTCTCAGATACGCAGTATTTT; CDR3aa: CASRGFSDTQYF; j_gene: TRBJ2-3; v_gene: TRBV11-2; abundance: .; d_gene: .
CDR3nt: TGTGCCAGCAGCGCCCGGGAGCAGCAAAGATCCTACGAGCAGTACTTC; CDR3aa: CASSAREQQRSYEQYF; j_gene: TRBJ2-7; v_gene: TRBV7-9; abundance: .; d_gene: .
CDR3nt: TGTGCCAGCAGCTTAGGACTACTCCTCAGCTCTGGGGCCAACGTCCTGACTTTC; CDR3aa: CASSLGLLLSSGANVLTF; j_gene: TRBJ2-6; v_gene: TRBV13; abundance: .; d_gene: .
CDR3nt: TGCGCCAGCAGCCAAGCGTCCTGGCCGCGATCCTCTGGGGCCAACGTCCTGACTTTC; CDR3aa: CASSQASWPRSSGANVLTF; j_gene: TRBJ2-6; v_gene: TRBV4-3; abundance: .; d_gene: .
CDR3nt: TGTGCCAGCAGCCCCTCTAGCGGGACCTCGTTAATAGAGCAGTTCTTC; CDR3aa: CASSPSSGTSLIEQFF; j_gene: TRBJ2-1; v_gene: TRBV11-3; abundance: .; d_gene: TRBD2
CDR3nt: TGTGCCACCAGCAGAGATTCAGGGATGGCCACTGAAGCTTTCTTT; CDR3aa: CATSRDSGMATEAFF; j_gene: TRBJ1-1; v_gene: TRBV15; abundance: .; d_gene: .
CDR3nt: TGTGCCAGCAGCTTAGGTGGGACCGTCTACGAGCAGTACTTC; CDR3aa: CASSLGGTVYEQYF; j_gene: TRBJ2-7; v_gene: TRBV11-2; abundance: .; d_gene: .
CDR3nt: TGTGCCACCGCCGACAGACTTAATCAGCCCCAGCATTTT; CDR3aa: CATADRLNQPQHF; j_gene: TRBJ1-5; v_gene: TRBV19; abundance: once; d_gene: .
CDR3nt: TGTGCCAGTTCAGTCGACAGGAACTCTGGAAACACCATATATTTT; CDR3aa: CASSVDRNSGNTIYF; j_gene: TRBJ1-3; v_gene: TRBV19; abundance: .; d_gene: .
CDR3nt: TGTGCCAGCAGTATTTGGGTCGATGGCTACACCTTC; CDR3aa: CASSIWVDGYTF; j_gene: TRBJ1-2; v_gene: TRBV28; abundance: medium-sized; d_gene: .
CDR3nt: TGTGCCAGCAGCCCTACATCCGGGGGAGCATACGAGCAGTACTTC; CDR3aa: CASSPTSGGAYEQYF; j_gene: TRBJ2-7; v_gene: TRBV7-6; abundance: .; d_gene: .
CDR3nt: TGCGCCAGCAGTGTTACAGCGGCAAGCACAGATACGCAGTATTTT; CDR3aa: CASSVTAASTDTQYF; j_gene: TRBJ2-3; v_gene: TRBV10-2; abundance: few; d_gene: .
CDR3nt: TGTGCCAGCAGTTACGGGGGGGAGGGCTACACAGATACGCAGTATTTT; CDR3aa: CASSYGGEGYTDTQYF; j_gene: TRBJ2-3; v_gene: TRBV6-5; abundance: .; d_gene: TRBD2
CDR3nt: TGTGCCAGCAGCTTAGAAGCAGGGGGGAGTTACGAGCAGTACTTC; CDR3aa: CASSLEAGGSYEQYF; j_gene: TRBJ2-7; v_gene: TRBV11-3; abundance: .; d_gene: .
CDR3nt: TGTGCCAGCAGCTTGGCCTCACCCCTCCACTTT; CDR3aa: CASSLASPLHF; j_gene: TRBJ1-6; v_gene: TRBV5-5; abundance: once; d_gene: .
CDR3nt: TGTGCCAGTAGTGTGGGGGGGCAGGGCACTGAAGCTTTCTTT; CDR3aa: CASSVGGQGTEAFF; j_gene: TRBJ1-1; v_gene: TRBV19; abundance: .; d_gene: .
CDR3nt: TGCGCCAGCAGCCAACTACTGACTAGCGGGAGTGCATACGAGCAGTACTTC; CDR3aa: CASSQLLTSGSAYEQYF; j_gene: TRBJ2-7; v_gene: TRBV4-1; abundance: .; d_gene: TRBD2
CDR3nt: TGTGCCATCAGTGGTGGGACAGGACCTCTTTCGGAGCAGTACTTC; CDR3aa: CAISGGTGPLSEQYF; j_gene: TRBJ2-7; v_gene: TRBV10-3; abundance: .; d_gene: TRBD1
CDR3nt: TGTGCCAGTGGGATGGGTCAGGGGGAGCAGTACTTC; CDR3aa: CASGMGQGEQYF; j_gene: TRBJ2-7; v_gene: TRBV19; abundance: .; d_gene: .